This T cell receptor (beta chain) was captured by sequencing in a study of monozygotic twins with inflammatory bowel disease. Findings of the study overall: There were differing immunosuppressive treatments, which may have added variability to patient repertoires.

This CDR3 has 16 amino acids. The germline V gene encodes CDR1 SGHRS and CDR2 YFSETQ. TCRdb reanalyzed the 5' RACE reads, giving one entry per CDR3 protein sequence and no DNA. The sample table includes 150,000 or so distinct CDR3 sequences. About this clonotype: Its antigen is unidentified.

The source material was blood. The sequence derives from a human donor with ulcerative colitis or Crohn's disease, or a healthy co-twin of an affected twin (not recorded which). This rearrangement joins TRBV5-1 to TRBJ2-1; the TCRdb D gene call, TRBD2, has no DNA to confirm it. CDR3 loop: CASSWGGGKPPNEQFF.